This T cell receptor (beta chain) emerged from a study of blood T cell repertoires in COVID-19. In the study's own analysis: Nucleated cell counts were estimated from reference gene primer amplification. Using immunoSEQ multiplex PCR, the repertoire was profiled, and TCRdb retains in-frame clones only, with some absent. V, J and clone size were drawn from that table, and D and trimming were deduced from the DNA. The table has about 99,000 clones, around 84% seen once. Germline CDR1 KGHSH, CDR2 LQKENI. V gave up 1 base and J gave up 8 bases, with 12 bases separating them. This CDR3 has 14 residues. Sequences were obtained from peripheral blood. This TCR was recovered from a man between 65 and 85 years old with active or convalescent COVID-19. The chain has TRBV18 and TRBJ2-1; D is possibly TRBD2 (6 bases). The CDR3 sequence is CASSPLTSRDEQFF. DNA of the CDR3: TGTGCCAGCTCACCACTAACTAGCCGGGATGAGCAGTTCTTC.